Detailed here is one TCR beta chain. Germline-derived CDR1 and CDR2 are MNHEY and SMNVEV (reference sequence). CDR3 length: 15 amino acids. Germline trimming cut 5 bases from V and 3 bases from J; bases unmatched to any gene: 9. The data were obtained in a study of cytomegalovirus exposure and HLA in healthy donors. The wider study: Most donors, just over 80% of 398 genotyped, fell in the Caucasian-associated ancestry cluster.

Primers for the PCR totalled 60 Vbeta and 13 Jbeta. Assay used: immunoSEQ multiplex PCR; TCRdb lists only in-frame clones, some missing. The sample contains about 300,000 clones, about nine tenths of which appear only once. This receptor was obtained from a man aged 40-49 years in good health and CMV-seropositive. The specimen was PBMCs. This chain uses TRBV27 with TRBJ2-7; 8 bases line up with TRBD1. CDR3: CASSLQGAAGYEQYF. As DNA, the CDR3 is TGTGCCAGCAGTCTCCAGGGGGCTGCTGGCTACGAGCAGTACTTC.